This T cell receptor (beta chain) was sequenced for a study of CD8 T cells in ankylosing spondylitis. Germline V gene lookup returns CDR1 SQVTM and CDR2 ANQGSEA. V was cut by 4 bases and J by 4 bases, with 8 bases left in between. There are 12 residues in the CDR3. On this clonotype: The antigen is unknown.

Study results and limitations: Seemingly characteristic of ankylosing spondylitis blood was a TCR beta motif consisting of eight highly homologous variants.

By quantitative 5'-RACE with molecular barcodes, the TCR beta libraries were made. In TCRdb, the 5' RACE reads were re-called with MiXCR into one record per CDR3 protein. This sample has 100,000 to 150,000 distinct CDR3 sequences, with roughly 15% found just once. This chain uses TRBV29-1 with TRBJ2-1; D gene ambiguous. The TCR originated in a female donor with ankylosing spondylitis or in good health (not recorded which). The sample consisted of blood, either unsorted or a sorted T cell fraction (not recorded which). Written as DNA, the CDR3 is TGCAGCGTTGTAGGGCATTACAATGAGCAGTTCTTC. Its translation is CSVVGHYNEQFF.